One sample yielded the 23 T cell receptor beta chains listed below, sequenced in a study of shared clonotypes between healthy human individuals. The repertoire was sequenced with immunoSEQ multiplex PCR; TCRdb's copy has only in-frame clones and lacks some. The data contain 2.3 million or so clones, 93% of them seen just once; the ten biggest clones take up approximately 0.4%. The material sequenced was naive CD4+ T cells from PBMCs. Sample subset: CD45RA+ positively selected. The receptors originated from a man between 18 and 35 years old in good health. Some clones in this sample may be carry-over from other donors' samples.

This clone occurred once. This sample also contains other DNA sequences that code for the same CDR3. The CDR3: CASSRGQGNEQFF. CDR3 sequence (DNA): TGTGCCAGCAGCCGCGGACAGGGGAATGAGCAGTTCTTC. The chain couples TRBV7-9 to TRBJ2-1; 9 bases match TRBD1. The germline CDR1 and CDR2 sequences are SEHNR and FQNEAQ (reference sequence). V was pared by 5 bases and J by 7 bases, with 3 bases of the junction left unmatched. The CDR3 length is 13 residues.

This clone has a single count. The rearrangement joins TRBV11-3 to TRBJ2-1; 10 nucleotides line up with TRBD2. The CDR3 length is 15 residues. With V trimmed by 2 bases and J by 9 bases, 7 bases remained unmatched. The germline CDR1 and CDR2 sequences are SGHNT and YENEEA. The CDR3 DNA is TGTGCCAGCAGCTTAAGGTGGTCTAGCGGGGGTGAGCAGTTCTTC. This translates into CASSLRWSSGGEQFF. The variable domain in full, with the rest retrieved from reference TRBV11-3 and TRBJ2-1, is EAGVVQSPRYKIIEKKQPVAFWCNPISGHNTLYWYLQNLGQGPELLIRYENEEAVDDSQLPKDRFSAERLKGVDSTLKIQPAELGDSAVYLCASSLRWSSGGEQFFGPGTRLTVL.

The chain has TRBV5-1 and TRBJ1-4; no firm D call. The germline CDR1 and CDR2 sequences are SGHRS and YFSETQ. The CDR3 contains 14 residues. Deletions cut 0 bases from V and 8 bases from J, with 11 bases between. In DNA form, the CDR3 reads TGCGCCAGCAGCTTGGGGGAGTCTGGGGAAAAACTGTTTTTT. It translates to CASSLGESGEKLFF.

V and J are TRBV18 and TRBJ2-6; 8 positions agree with TRBD2. Germline CDR1 reads KGHSH; CDR2 reads LQKENI. With 3 bases clipped from V and 0 bases from J, the junction kept 4 bases outside the gene matches. The CDR3 is made up of 17 amino acids. The CDR3 spells CASSPVGGASGANVLTF. CDR3 sequence (DNA): TGTGCCAGCTCACCCGTCGGGGGGGCCTCTGGGGCCAACGTCCTGACTTTC.

V is TRBV6-1 and J is TRBJ2-5; D gene unclear. There are 14 residues in the CDR3. The V end lost 1 base, the J end lost 1 base, and 7 bases lay between the germline ends. The germline gives CDR1 MNHNS, CDR2 SASEGT. CDR3 sequence reads: CASSEGFVQETQYF. The DNA of the CDR3 is TGTGCCAGCAGTGAAGGATTCGTCCAAGAGACCCAGTACTTC.

The V call is TRBV30, the J call TRBJ2-7; 7 bases match TRBD2. Trimming cost V 2 bases and J 3 bases; bases outside gene matches: 13. This CDR3 spans 16 amino acids. Germline loops: CDR1 GTSNPN, CDR2 SVGIG (reference sequence). The CDR3 region has the DNA TGTGCCTGGAGTTCGGCCAGGGCGGGAGCATACTACGAGCAGTACTTC. Amino acids: CAWSSARAGAYYEQYF. Complete variable domain (other parts from reference TRBV30 and TRBJ2-7): SQTIHQWPATLVQPVGSPLSLECTVEGTSNPNLYWYRQAAGRGLQLLFYSVGIGQISSEVPQNLSASRPQDRQFILSSKKLLLSDSGFYLCAWSSARAGAYYEQYFGPGTRLTVT.

The J gene is TRBJ2-3, the V gene TRBV9; TRBD2 is a possible D gene (5 bases). CDR1 SGDLS and CDR2 YYNGEE come from the germline V gene. Trimming stripped 0 bases from V and 7 bases from J, with 9 bases between. The CDR3 totals 13 residues. The chain's CDR3 is CASSVAGGYTQYF. CDR3 DNA sequence: TGTGCCAGCAGCGTAGCTGGAGGCTATACGCAGTATTTT.

The rearrangement uses TRBV28 and TRBJ2-7; TRBD1 aligns across 7 bases. V trimming: 4 bases; J trimming: 3 bases; junction bases outside the gene matches: 15. This CDR3 is built from 17 residues. Germline V lookup: CDR1 MDHEN, CDR2 SYDVKM. The CDR3 reads CASSSPTDRVYGYEQYF. CDR3 DNA: TGTGCCAGCAGTTCCCCTACCGACAGGGTATATGGCTACGAGCAGTACTTC.

V is TRBV6-6 and J is TRBJ2-1; 12 bases are a match to TRBD2. Trimming took 5 bases from V and 4 from J; bases not matched to a gene: 6. The CDR3 sequence is 16 residues long. The V gene's germline CDR1 is MNHNY and CDR2 SVGAGI (reference sequence). In nucleotides, the CDR3 is TGTGCCAGCAGTGCAGAGGGACTAGCGGGTTACAATGAGCAGTTCTTC. It translates to CASSAEGLAGYNEQFF.

The chain couples TRBV10-3 to TRBJ1-2, with D tentatively TRBD1 (5 bases). CDR1 is ENHRY, CDR2 SYGVKD, per germline. V dropped 4 bases and J dropped 8 bases, with 14 bases sitting between them. This CDR3 region has 13 residues. This CDR3 is CAISVGAGTGYTF. The CDR3 DNA sequence: TGTGCCATCAGTGTAGGCGCAGGGACGGGCTACACCTTC.

This clone was picked up one time. The J gene is TRBJ2-7, the V gene TRBV9; TRBD1 aligns across 10 bases. The length of the CDR3 is 16 residues. CDR1 and CDR2 (germline): SGDLS, YYNGEE. V gave up 0 bases and J gave up 7 bases; unmatched junction bases: 10. The CDR3 DNA reads as TGTGCCAGCAGCGTAGCTGGGACAGGGGACCTTAGGGAGCAGTACTTC. Its translation: CASSVAGTGDLREQYF.

V gene TRBV19 combines with J gene TRBJ2-6; D might be TRBD1 (5 bases). In germline, CDR1 is LNHDA, CDR2 SQIVND (reference sequence). There are 16 residues in the CDR3. V was trimmed by 6 bases and J by 4 bases, leaving 16 bases between them. CDR3 amino acids: CASSHRPGPGANVLTF. CDR3 sequence (DNA): TGTGCCAGTAGCCATCGACCAGGGCCGGGGGCCAACGTCCTGACTTTC.

This chain uses TRBV19 with TRBJ2-7; D not resolved. CDR1 is LNHDA and CDR2 is SQIVND in the germline V gene (reference sequence). The V end was cut by 8 bases, the J end by 9 bases, with 14 bases between. The CDR3 is made up of 11 amino acids. CDR3 in amino acids: CASRNPFAQYF. Here the CDR3 DNA reads TGTGCCAGTCGGAACCCGTTCGCGCAGTACTTC.

V is TRBV7-9 and J is TRBJ2-1; unclear D gene. This CDR3 is 14 amino acids long. Trimming took off 4 bases at V and 5 bases at J, with 12 bases between the two ends. Germline CDR1 is SEHNR and CDR2 is FQNEAQ (reference sequence). DNA for the CDR3: TGTGCCAGCAGCTCCATAGTCCGGAACAATGAGCAGTTCTTC. It encodes CASSSIVRNNEQFF.

This chain's CDR3 is CASSLGLVGQFF. The CDR3 region has the DNA TGTGCCAGCAGCTTAGGACTAGTTGGGCAGTTCTTC. V and J are TRBV7-9 and TRBJ2-1; D might be TRBD2 (6 bases). The V gene lost 1 base and the J gene lost 12 bases, with 10 bases spanning the gap. Germline lookup yields CDR1 SEHNR and CDR2 FQNEAQ (reference sequence). The CDR3 sequence is 12 residues long.

The chain couples TRBV6-1 to TRBJ2-7; 8 bases are shared with TRBD1. CDR1 is MNHNS and CDR2 is SASEGT in the germline V gene. V lost 7 bases and J lost 3; bases outside the gene matches: 8. The CDR3 has 14 residues. CDR3 DNA: TGTGCCAGCAACCCCGGACAGGGATTCTACGAGCAGTACTTC. Protein sequence: CASNPGQGFYEQYF.

The chain is built from TRBV7-2 and TRBJ2-3, with D uncertain. Deletions cut 2 bases from V and 4 bases from J, with 10 bases between. The V gene's germline CDR1 is SGHTA and CDR2 FQGNSA. The CDR3 consists of 14 residues. In DNA form, the CDR3 reads TGTGCCAGCAGCTTACTCCCGGGCCCAGATACGCAGTATTTT. It specifies CASSLLPGPDTQYF.

The gene calls are TRBV28 and TRBJ2-5; no clear D gene. This CDR3 is 12 amino acids long. CDR1 is MDHEN and CDR2 is SYDVKM in the germline V gene. V was clipped by 5 bases and J by 5 bases, with 9 bases between them. CDR3: CASSAVMETQYF. CDR3 sequence (DNA): TGTGCCAGCAGTGCGGTAATGGAGACCCAGTACTTC.

J is TRBJ2-1 and V is TRBV27; possible D gene TRBD2, 6 bases. This CDR3 is 16 amino acids long. CDR1 MNHEY and CDR2 SMNVEV come from the germline V gene (reference sequence). V lost 6 bases, J lost 0 bases, and 15 bases lay in between. The CDR3 loop is CASREGTVSSYNEQFF. Written as DNA, the CDR3 is TGTGCCAGCAGGGAGGGAACGGTGAGCTCCTACAATGAGCAGTTCTTC.

The V gene is TRBV2, the J gene TRBJ2-4; 7 bases match TRBD1. Germline values: CDR1 SNHLY, CDR2 FYNNEI. V lost 6 bases and J lost 6; bases outside the gene matches: 5. The CDR3 contains 13 residues. The CDR3 spells CASSAGDRNIQYF. DNA for the CDR3: TGTGCCAGCAGCGCAGGGGACAGAAACATTCAGTACTTC.

This chain connects TRBV4-1 to TRBJ2-6; TRBD1 or TRBD2 may be the D gene (6 bases each). The V end was cut by 5 bases, the J end by 0 bases, with 20 bases between. Germline values: CDR1 MGHRA, CDR2 YSYEKL. This CDR3 contains 19 residues. The CDR3 loop reads CASSGGQGGGGSGANVLTF. The CDR3 bases are TGCGCCAGCAGCGGGGGACAAGGAGGGGGTGGCTCTGGGGCCAACGTCCTGACTTTC.

This chain joins TRBV29-1 and TRBJ1-2; D gene ambiguous. CDR3 length: 12 amino acids. The germline CDR1 and CDR2 sequences are SQVTM and ANQGSEA. V gave up 3 bases and J gave up 3 bases, with 8 bases separating them. The CDR3 here is CSVEGRDYGYTF. As DNA, the CDR3 is TGCAGCGTTGAGGGCCGCGACTATGGCTACACCTTC.

V usage is TRBV5-1 and J usage is TRBJ2-5; TRBD1 is a possible D gene (6 bases). The DNA matches TRBJ2-7 better at its end, which makes the J call doubtful. This CDR3 region has 15 residues. Germline CDR1 reads SGHRS; CDR2 reads YFSETQ. In DNA form, the CDR3 reads TGCGCCAGCAGCTTGGTTCTCGGGACAAGCTACGAGCAGTACTTC. It is translated as CASSLVLGTSYEQYF.